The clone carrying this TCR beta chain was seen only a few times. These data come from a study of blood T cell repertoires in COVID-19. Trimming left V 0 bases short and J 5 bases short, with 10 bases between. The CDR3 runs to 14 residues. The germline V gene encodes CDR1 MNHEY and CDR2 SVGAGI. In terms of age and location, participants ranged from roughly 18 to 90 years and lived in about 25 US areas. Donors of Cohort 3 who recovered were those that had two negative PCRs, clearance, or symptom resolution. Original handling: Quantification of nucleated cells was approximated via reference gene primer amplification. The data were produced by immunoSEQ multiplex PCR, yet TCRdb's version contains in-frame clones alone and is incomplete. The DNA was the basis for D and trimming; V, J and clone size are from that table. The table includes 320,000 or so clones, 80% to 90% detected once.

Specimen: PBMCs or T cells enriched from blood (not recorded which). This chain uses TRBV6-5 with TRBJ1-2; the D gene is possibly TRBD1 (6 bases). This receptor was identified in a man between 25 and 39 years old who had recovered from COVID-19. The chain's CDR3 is CASSYSEGVYGYTF. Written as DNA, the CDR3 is TGTGCCAGCAGTTACTCAGAGGGGGTATATGGCTACACCTTC.